The next 6 T cell receptor beta chains were all read from a single sample in a study of blood T cell repertoires in COVID-19. Here immunoSEQ multiplex PCR was the method, and the copy in TCRdb shows in-frame clones only, minus some. The repertoire holds about 260,000 clones, with 80% to 90% as singletons. What was sequenced was peripheral blood. The receptors derive from a woman in her 40s who had recovered from COVID-19.

The V and J genes are TRBV7-2 and TRBJ1-1; tentatively, D is TRBD1 (5 bases). CDR3 length: 14 amino acids. CDR1 is SGHTA and CDR2 is FQGNSA in the germline V gene. V lost 0 bases and J lost 4, with 9 bases in between. The CDR3 protein is CASSLAQGSTEAFF. The CDR3 coding sequence is TGTGCCAGCAGCTTAGCGCAGGGCAGCACTGAAGCTTTCTTT.

This clone was recorded a few times. The J gene is TRBJ2-1, the V gene TRBV3-1 (or the pseudogene TRBV3-2), with D perhaps matching TRBD2 (5 bases). Germline CDR1 is LGHDT and CDR2 is YNNKEL (reference sequence). Trimming left V 2 bases short and J 8 bases short, with 7 bases between. CDR3 length: 12 residues. The CDR3 bases are TGTGCCAGCAGCCAACACGGGGATGAGCAGTTCTTC. This encodes CASSQHGDEQFF.

The J gene is TRBJ1-3, the V gene TRBV18; a weak D match, TRBD1 (6 bases). CDR1 KGHSH and CDR2 LQKENI come from the germline V gene. The CDR3 contains 16 residues. V dropped 3 bases and J dropped 0 bases, with 12 bases sitting between them. CDR3 sequence: CASSPSGDPSGNTIYF. The CDR3 DNA is TGTGCCAGCTCACCTTCAGGGGACCCCTCTGGAAACACCATATATTTT.

The chain carries TRBV5-4 and TRBJ2-2; weak D call: TRBD1 (7 bases). CDR1 and CDR2 from the germline V gene are SGHNT and YYREEE (reference sequence). The CDR3 is 15 amino acids. V lost 3 bases and J 1 base, leaving 10 bases between the germline ends. The CDR3 DNA reads as TGTGCCAGCAGCTCGGGGGACAGGAACACCGGGGAGCTGTTTTTT. Protein: CASSSGDRNTGELFF.

This clone was counted between two and nine times. The chain uses TRBV5-4 and TRBJ2-7; D is ambiguous. Trimming took 2 bases from V and 2 from J, leaving 8 bases between them. This CDR3 is 13 amino acids long. CDR1 and CDR2 (germline): SGHNT, YYREEE (reference sequence). CDR3 sequence reads: CASSLSVAYEQYF. The DNA of the CDR3 is TGTGCCAGCAGCTTAAGCGTAGCCTACGAGCAGTACTTC.

The gene calls are TRBV2 and TRBJ1-6; the D is unclear. V lost 7 bases to trimming and J lost 0 bases, with 13 bases between them. CDR1 and CDR2 (germline): SNHLY, FYNNEI. There are 16 residues in the CDR3. CDR3 nucleotide sequence: TGTGCCAGCAACCTGTTGAGGAGCTCCTATAATTCACCCCTCCACTTT. It is translated as CASNLLRSSYNSPLHF.